This entry lists 8 T cell receptor beta chains sequenced from one sample in a study of technical replicates of blood from several donors. Some clones are missing from TCRdb's copy, which holds only in-frame ones; the method was immunoSEQ multiplex PCR. The table shows 80,000 to 90,000 clones, with about 95% occurring only once. The sequenced material came from T cells isolated from PBMCs. The receptor source for this set is a human donor in good health.

The V call is TRBV19, the J call TRBJ1-1; D uncertain. Trimming removed 6 bases at V and 5 bases at J, with 16 bases between. Per germline, CDR1 LNHDA and CDR2 SQIVND (reference sequence). CDR3 length: 14 residues. DNA of the CDR3: TGTGCCAGTAGAGGACGGTCGGGGAGAACTGAAGCTTTCTTT. It specifies CASRGRSGRTEAFF. The full variable domain, rest sourced from reference TRBV19 and TRBJ1-1, is DGGITQSPKYLFRKEGQNVTLSCEQNLNHDAMYWYRQDPGQGLRLIYYSQIVNDFQKGDIAEGYSVSREKKESFPLTVTSAQKNPTAFYLCASRGRSGRTEAFFGQGTRLTVV.

The V gene is TRBV2, the J gene TRBJ2-7; 8 nucleotides agree with TRBD2. Germline V CDR1 and CDR2: SNHLY, FYNNEI. The CDR3 covers 15 residues. Trimming removed 7 bases from V and 3 bases from J; junction bases left unmatched: 11. The CDR3 nucleotides read TGTGCCAGCACCCTTAGGGGACTAGAAAACTACGAGCAGTACTTC. This sequence encodes CASTLRGLENYEQYF. Full variable domain (outside the CDR3, taken from reference TRBV2 and TRBJ2-7): EPEVTQTPSHQVTQMGQEVILRCVPISNHLYFYWYRQILGQKVEFLVSFYNNEISEKSEIFDDQFSVERPDGSNFTLKIRSTKLEDSAMYFCASTLRGLENYEQYFGPGTRLTVT.

V gene TRBV6-5 combines with J gene TRBJ2-3, with D possibly being TRBD1 (5 bases). CDR3 length equals 13 residues. Per the germline V gene, CDR1 is MNHEY and CDR2 is SVGAGI. Trimming cost V 5 bases and J 5 bases, with 11 bases left between them. CDR3 DNA sequence: TGTGCCAGCAGTCAGGGAAGAGGAGATACGCAGTATTTT. The encoded protein is CASSQGRGDTQYF.

The chain has TRBV13 and TRBJ2-7; 11 positions match TRBD2. The J segment lost 1 base and the V segment lost 3 bases, leaving 2 bases of the junction unmatched. Germline CDR1 and CDR2: PRHDT and FYEKMQ (reference sequence). The CDR3 spans 15 residues. CDR3 loop: CASSFLAGGSYEQYF. The CDR3 bases are TGTGCCAGCAGCTTTCTAGCGGGAGGATCCTACGAGCAGTACTTC. Filled out from reference TRBV13 and TRBJ2-7, the complete variable domain reads AAGVIQSPRHLIKEKRETATLKCYPIPRHDTVYWYQQGPGQDPQFLISFYEKMQSDKGSIPDRFSAQQFSDYHSELNMSSLELGDSALYFCASSFLAGGSYEQYFGPGTRLTVT.

The rearrangement links TRBV9 to TRBJ2-5, with 10 bases aligning to TRBD2. The CDR3 extends over 15 amino acids. V was pared by 0 bases and J by 5 bases, with 4 bases of the junction left unmatched. Germline V CDR1 and CDR2: SGDLS, YYNGEE. CDR3 nucleotides: TGTGCCAGCAGCGTAGGTAGCGGGAGGCGGGAGACCCAGTACTTC. It specifies CASSVGSGRRETQYF.

The genes are TRBV10-1 and TRBJ2-1, with a weak D call TRBD1 (6 bases). CDR3 size: 13 residues. The germline V gene encodes CDR1 WNHNN and CDR2 SYGVQD (reference sequence). The germline V and J ends were trimmed by 4 bases and 4 bases, with 8 bases remaining between them. The CDR3 bases are TGCGCCAGCAGTGCCGACAGGTACAATGAGCAGTTCTTC. Translated, it gives CASSADRYNEQFF.

This clone was seen only once. J is TRBJ2-7 and V is TRBV6-1; 9 bases agree with TRBD1. V trimming: 10 bases; J trimming: 6 bases; junction bases outside the gene matches: 7. The CDR3 is 12 amino acids. Germline lookup yields CDR1 MNHNS and CDR2 SASEGT. CDR3 in amino acids: CAILTGGLEQYF. CDR3 bases: TGTGCCATACTAACAGGGGGCCTCGAGCAGTACTTC.

J is TRBJ2-7 and V is TRBV6-5, with 7 bases aligning to TRBD1. CDR1 is MNHEY, CDR2 SVGAGI, per germline. This CDR3 is built from 13 residues. The J segment lost 2 bases and the V segment lost 6 bases, leaving 4 bases of the junction unmatched. CDR3 sequence (DNA): TGTGCCAGCAGATTAGACAGGGCCTACGAGCAGTACTTC. It specifies CASRLDRAYEQYF.